The 27 T cell receptor beta chains below all came from one sample that was sequenced in a study of human T cells and chemical hapten exposure. Each CDR3 protein gets one entry after TCRdb re-called the RACE reads with MiXCR. The sample holds 75,000 to 90,000 distinct CDR3 sequences; 9.5% to 14% are singletons and the top ten take approximately 3.5%. Time point here: patch test 3, about 24 weeks after DPC sensitization. Treatment defined: therapeutic diphenylcyclopropenone sensitization with weekly scalp DPC. Sample: whole blood, taken in connection with sensitization to the hapten diphenylcyclopropenone (DPC). The receptor set was obtained from a woman in her forties or fifties with alopecia areata. Some clones in this sample may be carry-over from other donors' samples.

This clonotype was counted at least ten times. V gene TRBV24-1 combines with J gene TRBJ1-5, with D maybe TRBD1 (6 bases). There are 14 residues in the CDR3. The V and J ends lost 3 bases and 8 bases respectively, with 13 bases between them. Germline lookup yields CDR1 KGHDR and CDR2 SFDVKD. The CDR3 bases are TGTGCCACCAGTGATCCAGGGGAATCAGAGCCCCAGCATTTT. This codes for CATSDPGESEPQHF.

This sequence joins TRBV7-9 and TRBJ2-7, with a weak D call TRBD1 (5 bases). This CDR3 is built from 14 residues. Trimming took off 1 base at V and 1 base at J, with 8 bases between the two ends. From germline, CDR1 is SEHNR and CDR2 FQNEAQ (reference sequence). The DNA for the CDR3 is TGTGCCAGCAGCTTAGTGTGGACATCCTACGAGCAGTACTTC. Its protein product is CASSLVWTSYEQYF. The complete variable domain, with remaining parts taken from reference TRBV7-9 and TRBJ2-7, reads DTGVSQNPRHKITKRGQNVTFRCDPISEHNRLYWYRQTLGQGPEFLTYFQNEAQLEKSRLLSDRFSAERPKGSFSTLEIQRTEQGDSAMYLCASSLVWTSYEQYFGPGTRLTVT.

The sample holds many counts of this clonotype. The V gene is TRBV28, the J gene TRBJ1-4; D unclear. Germline values: CDR1 MDHEN, CDR2 SYDVKM. V dropped 6 bases and J dropped 8 bases, with 4 bases sitting between them. CDR3 length: 10 residues. The CDR3 loop reads CASRREKLFF. Here the CDR3 DNA reads TGTGCCAGCAGGAGGGAAAAACTGTTTTTT.

This clonotype came up a few times. The V call is TRBV7-2, the J call TRBJ2-1, with a tentative D call TRBD1 (6 bases). With 4 bases removed from V and 4 bases from J, the gap between germline ends came to 11 bases. The germline CDR1 and CDR2 sequences are SGHTA and FQGNSA. The length of the CDR3 is 14 residues. CDR3 DNA: TGTGCCAGCAGCTCAGGGGTCCGATACAATGAGCAGTTCTTC. It is translated as CASSSGVRYNEQFF.

This clonotype was seen ten or more times. V is TRBV12-3 or TRBV12-4 and J is TRBJ1-3; D is unclear. CDR3 length equals 14 residues. Trimming removed 6 bases from V and 0 bases from J, with 9 bases in between. The chain's CDR3 is CASRERASGNTIYF. The CDR3 DNA reads as TGTGCCAGCAGGGAACGGGCCTCTGGAAACACCATATATTTT.

The rearrangement links TRBV5-4 to TRBJ2-7, with 9 positions matching TRBD1. The CDR3 loop spans 16 amino acids. Germline lookup yields CDR1 SGHNT and CDR2 YYREEE (reference sequence). J lost 3 bases, V lost 4 bases, and 11 bases had no gene match. The CDR3 sequence is CASSLYRGQNDYEQYF. For the CDR3, the DNA is TGTGCCAGCAGCCTCTACAGGGGGCAAAACGACTACGAGCAGTACTTC.

A note on this clonotype: A much larger clone sits a single nucleotide away, making a read error possible. V is TRBV30 and J is TRBJ2-5; 13 positions match TRBD2. From germline, CDR1 is GTSNPN and CDR2 SVGIG (reference sequence). The trim removed 7 bases at V and 9 bases at J, leaving 17 bases unmatched. This CDR3 has 16 residues. The CDR3 DNA reads as TGTGCCTCGGGGGGTCGGACTAGCGGGAGTCTGGAGGCCCAGTACTTC. This sequence encodes CASGGRTSGSLEAQYF.

This clonotype was counted only a few times. The chain joins TRBV5-1 to TRBJ1-1; TRBD1 matches at 8 bases. The CDR3 extends over 14 amino acids. CDR1 is SGHRS and CDR2 is YFSETQ in the germline V gene. Germline trimming cut 4 bases from V and 1 base from J; bases unmatched to any gene: 3. In nucleotides, the CDR3 is TGCGCCAGCAGCACACAGGGGGAGAACACTGAAGCTTTCTTT. Its protein is CASSTQGENTEAFF.

This clonotype has more than one count but fewer than ten. This chain connects TRBV6-6 to TRBJ1-1; weak D call: TRBD1 (6 bases). The CDR3 extends over 13 amino acids. The V end lost 5 bases, the J end lost 1 base, and 8 bases lay between the germline ends. Germline V lookup: CDR1 MNHNY, CDR2 SVGAGI (reference sequence). CDR3 protein: CASSQTGNTEAFF. The CDR3 nucleotides read TGTGCCAGCAGTCAGACAGGGAACACTGAAGCTTTCTTT.

This chain connects TRBV6-1 to TRBJ2-4; D is possibly TRBD1 or TRBD2 (6 bases each). Trimming shortened V by 2 bases and J by 6 bases, and 8 bases separated the two germline ends. Germline assignment: CDR1 MNHNS and CDR2 SASEGT. The CDR3 length is 13 residues. CDR3 bases: TGTGCCAGCAGTGAATCGGGGGCAAACATTCAGTACTTC. It encodes CASSESGANIQYF.

This clonotype was counted many times. The chain is built from TRBV24-1 and TRBJ2-3, with D uncertain. In germline, CDR1 is KGHDR, CDR2 SFDVKD. The ends were cut back, 0 bases at V and 0 bases at J, with 6 bases in the middle. The CDR3 totals 15 residues. CDR3 in amino acids: CATSDLWASTDTQYF. The CDR3 DNA sequence: TGTGCCACCAGTGATTTGTGGGCAAGCACAGATACGCAGTATTTT.

This clonotype was observed at least ten times. The V call is TRBV11-2, the J call TRBJ1-2, with 8 bases aligning to TRBD1. Trimming cost V 2 bases and J 8 bases; bases outside gene matches: 4. CDR3 length: 13 amino acids. CDR1 and CDR2 from the germline V gene are SGHAT and FQNNGV. DNA of the CDR3: TGTGCCAGCAGCTTACAACAGGGGGGAGGCTACACCTTC. It encodes CASSLQQGGGYTF.

There are a few counts of this clonotype. CDR3 coding DNA: TGTGCCAGCAGCGTAGAGGGAGCTGGGGGATCACCCCTCCACTTT. Translated, it gives CASSVEGAGGSPLHF. This rearrangement joins TRBV9 to TRBJ1-6, with D tentatively TRBD1 (5 bases). Trimming stripped 0 bases from V and 10 bases from J, with 14 bases between. The CDR3 runs to 15 residues. Germline V gives CDR1 SGDLS, CDR2 YYNGEE.

V usage is TRBV28 and J usage is TRBJ2-7, with D possibly being TRBD1 (5 bases). Per germline, CDR1 MDHEN and CDR2 SYDVKM. The CDR3 runs 13 residues. V was trimmed by 3 bases and J by 3 bases, leaving 9 bases between them. The chain's CDR3 is CASSFPGIYEQYF. The CDR3 DNA sequence: TGTGCCAGCAGTTTTCCAGGGATCTACGAGCAGTACTTC.

The chain carries TRBV18 and TRBJ2-5; TRBD1 matches 7 bases. Per the germline V gene, CDR1 is KGHSH and CDR2 is LQKENI. After removal of 4 bases from V and 1 base from J, the junction contained 3 bases not matched to a gene. The CDR3 contains 14 residues. The CDR3 nucleotides read TGTGCCAGCTCACGACAGGGCCTCCAAGAGACCCAGTACTTC. Protein: CASSRQGLQETQYF.

This chain uses TRBV25-1 with TRBJ2-7; D assignment may be TRBD1 or TRBD2 (5 bases each). Trimming took off 5 bases at V and 2 bases at J, with 13 bases between the two ends. The CDR3 spans 14 residues. Germline V CDR1 and CDR2: MGHDK, SYGVNS. The CDR3 DNA reads TGTGCCAGCAGTTTAAGGGACGGGCCCTACGAGCAGTACTTC. Its protein product is CASSLRDGPYEQYF.

The chain is built from TRBV21-1 and TRBJ2-7. TRBV21-1 is given as a pseudogene. The CDR3 extends over 11 amino acids. CDR3 nucleotides: TGTGCCAGCAGCACCCCCTACGAGCAGTACTTC. Its protein is CASSTPYEQYF.

This clonotype came up many times. This chain joins TRBV5-1 and TRBJ2-1; 9 nucleotides match TRBD1. CDR1 and CDR2 from the germline V gene are SGHRS and YFSETQ. V dropped 4 bases and J dropped 1; count of bases not matched to a gene: 6. This CDR3 is 16 amino acids long. The CDR3 sequence is CASSRNRGRSYNEQFF. The CDR3 region has the DNA TGCGCCAGCAGCCGAAACAGGGGGCGATCCTACAATGAGCAGTTCTTC.

In this sample, this clonotype turned up many times. V gene TRBV4-3 combines with J gene TRBJ1-6, with D uncertain. Germline V lookup: CDR1 LGHNA, CDR2 YSLEER. V was shortened by 1 base and J by 4 bases, with 8 bases between the two germline ends. The CDR3 is 15 residues long. CDR3 nucleotides: TGCGCCAGCAGCCAAGCGACTGATTATAATTCACCCCTCCACTTT. This translates into CASSQATDYNSPLHF.

The V call is TRBV27, the J call TRBJ2-2, with 7 bases lining up with TRBD2. Germline V lookup: CDR1 MNHEY, CDR2 SMNVEV (reference sequence). Trimming at V came to 0 bases and at J to 2 bases, leaving 9 bases not matched to a gene. The CDR3 spans 18 residues. The CDR3 DNA reads as TGTGCCAGCAGTTTATCGATAAGACTAGCAGATAACACCGGGGAGCTGTTTTTT. Translation gives CASSLSIRLADNTGELFF.

This clonotype has ten or more counts. This chain joins TRBV12-3 or TRBV12-4 and TRBJ2-2, with D possibly matching TRBD2 (5 bases). Trimming cost V 1 base and J 7 bases, with 7 bases left between them. The CDR3 is made up of 13 amino acids. The CDR3 DNA follows: TGTGCCAGCAGTTTAGTCGGGATCGGGGAGCTGTTTTTT. Its protein is CASSLVGIGELFF.

This clonotype was counted ten times or more. The J gene is TRBJ2-7, the V gene TRBV12-3 or TRBV12-4; D unclear. This CDR3 spans 15 amino acids. V lost 6 bases and J lost 7, with 22 bases in between. CDR3 sequence reads: CASSPEPTSFGEQYF. The CDR3 DNA sequence: TGTGCCAGCAGCCCAGAGCCCACGAGTTTCGGGGAGCAGTACTTC.

This clonotype was seen repeatedly, ten times or more. CDR3 amino acids: CASSSEAPPLLAFF. In DNA form, the CDR3 reads TGTGCCAGCAGCTCTGAGGCGCCGCCTCTGTTGGCTTTCTTT. This rearrangement joins TRBV7-2 to TRBJ1-1; D gene uncertain. V was cut by 4 bases and J by 11 bases, with 20 bases left in between. CDR1 and CDR2 (germline): SGHTA, FQGNSA. The CDR3 is 14 amino acids.

Ten or more counts support this clonotype. This chain connects TRBV7-2 to TRBJ2-4; possible D gene TRBD2, 6 bases. Trimming cost V 2 bases and J 9 bases, with 17 bases left between them. CDR1 and CDR2 (germline): SGHTA, FQGNSA. This CDR3 is 15 amino acids long. For the CDR3, the DNA is TGTGCCAGCAGCTTATTAAGGGTGGGGCGGGGCATTCAGTACTTC. Translation gives CASSLLRVGRGIQYF.

The chain is built from TRBV5-1 and TRBJ2-1; possibly TRBD1 or TRBD2 for D (5 bases each). Per germline, CDR1 SGHRS and CDR2 YFSETQ. The V gene lost 1 base and the J gene lost 4 bases, with 12 bases spanning the gap. The CDR3 spans 15 residues. The CDR3 region is CASSLTRERYNEQFF. The DNA of the CDR3 is TGCGCCAGCAGCTTGACCAGGGAGCGGTACAATGAGCAGTTCTTC.

This clonotype showed up just a few times. The rearrangement links TRBV7-2 to TRBJ2-1; 7 nucleotides align to TRBD2. The ends lost 0 bases at V and 9 bases at J; junction bases unmatched: 8. The V gene's germline CDR1 is SGHTA and CDR2 FQGNSA. There are 15 residues in the CDR3. The CDR3 loop reads CASSLARTSVSEQFF. CDR3 bases: TGTGCCAGCAGCTTAGCGCGGACTAGTGTGAGTGAGCAGTTCTTC.

This clonotype was seen repeatedly, ten times or more. The rearrangement links TRBV7-2 to TRBJ2-7; 7 bases match TRBD1. The CDR3 extends over 14 amino acids. The germline V gene encodes CDR1 SGHTA and CDR2 FQGNSA. With V trimmed by 5 bases and J by 1 base, 5 bases remained unmatched. Here the CDR3 DNA reads TGTGCCAGCAGCCACCGGGGACAGTCCTACGAGCAGTACTTC. Its translation: CASSHRGQSYEQYF.